These 8 T cell receptor beta chains were sequenced from one sample in a study of T cell repertoires in cytomegalovirus infection. MiXCR, applied by TCRdb to the reads, yields one record per CDR3 protein. The sample shows about 100,000 distinct CDR3 sequences, about 25% of them seen only once. Sequenced sample: CD8+ T cells from PBMCs. Receptors originate from a human donor in good health (CMV status not recorded). Some clones in this sample may be carry-over from other donors' samples.

The chain has TRBV6-8 and TRBJ1-2; D is perhaps TRBD1 (5 bases). The germline CDR1 and CDR2 sequences are MNHGY and SAAAGT. The CDR3 length is 14 residues. V lost 2 bases and J 3 bases, leaving 10 bases between the germline ends. The CDR3 nucleotides read TGTGCCAGCAGTTACGGGGGTCCCCACTATGGCTACACCTTC. Translating gives CASSYGGPHYGYTF.

This clonotype was observed a handful of times. The chain is built from TRBV11-2 and TRBJ2-1; tentatively, D is TRBD2 (6 bases). Trimming pared 4 bases from V and 13 bases from J, leaving 11 bases between. The germline V gene has CDR1 SGHAT and CDR2 FQNNGV. The CDR3 contains 11 residues. CDR3 in DNA: TGTGCCAGCAGCTCCGGGACTCGACAGTTCTTC. Translation: CASSSGTRQFF.

This chain joins TRBV5-4 and TRBJ1-1; D is unclear. The V end was cut by 7 bases, the J end by 7 bases, with 14 bases between. The CDR3 extends over 12 amino acids. Per germline, CDR1 SGHNT and CDR2 YYREEE (reference sequence). The CDR3 region is CASPEGEDEAFF. DNA of the CDR3: TGTGCCAGCCCTGAGGGAGAGGATGAAGCTTTCTTT.

The chain links TRBV20-1 to TRBJ1-1, with D unresolved. V gave up 0 bases and J gave up 7 bases, with 15 bases separating them. Germline loops: CDR1 DFQATT, CDR2 SNEGSKA (reference sequence). The CDR3 is 14 amino acids. The CDR3 DNA is TGCAGTGCTAGAGATCCCCAACAGTACAGTGAAGCTTTCTTT. Its translation is CSARDPQQYSEAFF.

The chain carries TRBV11-1 and TRBJ2-7; unclear D gene. Looked up from germline, CDR1 is SGHAT and CDR2 is FQDESV (reference sequence). Trimming stripped 5 bases from V and 0 bases from J, with 20 bases between. The CDR3 loop spans 17 amino acids. The CDR3 bases are TGTGCCAGCAGCCCGGCCCTAGGCGACCAGTTCTCCTACGAGCAGTACTTC. It specifies CASSPALGDQFSYEQYF.

This clonotype was recorded a few times. The rearrangement uses TRBV6-2 or TRBV6-3 and TRBJ2-7; D is unclear. The germline V gene encodes CDR1 MNHEY and CDR2 SVGEGT. V was trimmed by 8 bases and J by 0 bases, leaving 14 bases between them. The CDR3 loop spans 14 amino acids. The CDR3: CASSKQTHSYEQYF. CDR3 nucleotide sequence: TGTGCCAGCTCTAAGCAAACCCACTCCTACGAGCAGTACTTC.

This clonotype was seen a handful of times. The V and J genes are TRBV4-3 and TRBJ1-4, with 7 bases identical to TRBD1. CDR1 and CDR2 (germline): LGHNA, YSLEER. This CDR3 region has 18 residues. The J segment lost 0 bases and the V segment lost 0 bases, leaving 7 bases of the junction unmatched. The CDR3 DNA follows: TGCGCCAGCAGCCAAGATCCCGGGACAGATGCAACTAATGAAAAACTGTTTTTT. It specifies CASSQDPGTDATNEKLFF.

This clonotype was observed at least ten times. This chain uses TRBV7-2 with TRBJ1-2; 7 nucleotides align to TRBD1. Germline V CDR1 and CDR2: SGHTA, FQGNSA. V shed 5 bases and J 4 bases; nucleotides not matched to a gene: 7. The CDR3 totals 14 residues. The CDR3 spells CASSPTGRVYGYTF. In DNA, the CDR3 is TGTGCCAGCAGCCCGACAGGGCGAGTCTATGGCTACACCTTC.